This T cell receptor (beta chain) was sequenced in a study of blood T cell repertoires in COVID-19. About the research overall: The origin of the acute and convalescent COVID-19 samples was the United States, Italy and Spain. From T cells, B-cell-depleted T cells, or PBMCs came the material, which was cDNA or gDNA.

In the authors' methods: Reference gene primer amplification gave nucleated cell count estimates. Profiled with immunoSEQ multiplex PCR; TCRdb holds only in-frame clones, not every one. V and J calls and clone size are copied from that table; D and trimming were computed from the DNA. The sample shows roughly 150,000 clones, 84% of them seen only once. Sample: peripheral blood. This clonotype was obtained from a woman aged 45 to 65 with acute or convalescent COVID-19.

The CDR3 loop is CASSRGQGSNQPQHF. In nucleotides, the CDR3 is TGTGCCAGCAGCCGTGGACAGGGTAGCAATCAGCCCCAGCATTTT. The chain is built from TRBV7-2 and TRBJ1-5; 8 positions match TRBD1. The CDR3 length is 15 residues. Germline-derived CDR1 and CDR2 are SGHTA and FQGNSA. The V and J ends lost 5 bases and 0 bases, in that order; junction bases with no gene match: 3.